The 29 T cell receptor beta chains below come from one sample, sequenced in a study of T cells in Graves' hyperthyroidism and ophthalmopathy. RNA transcripts served as the template for amplifying TCR beta CDR3 regions. The TCR CDR3 was amplified in a first-round RT-PCR using the HTBI primer set. A single record per CDR3 protein comes from TCRdb applying MiXCR to the multiplex PCR reads. Of about 360,000 distinct CDR3 sequences listed, about 13% are singletons. Material for sequencing was blood. These receptors originate from a woman aged 18 to 35 with Graves' hyperthyroidism.

On this clonotype itself: Mismatch with germline at one junction end may stem from a read error. The V gene is TRBV27, the J gene TRBJ1-6; D remains ambiguous. This CDR3 region has 14 residues. CDR1 MNHEY and CDR2 SMNVEV come from the germline V gene (reference sequence). The CDR3 DNA reads as TGTGCCAGTAAGAGAGTTTACTATAATCCACCCCTCCACTTT. This gives the protein CASKRVYYNPPLHF.

J is TRBJ2-2 and V is TRBV7-2; 8 bases line up with TRBD2. The germline gives CDR1 SGHTA, CDR2 FQGNSA. The CDR3 loop spans 15 amino acids. The V gene end was trimmed by 2 bases and the J gene end by 7 bases; junction bases not matched to a gene: 6. The CDR3 nucleotides read TGTGCCAGCAGCTTAATGACTAGCGAGGTCGGGGAGCTGTTTTTT. It yields the protein CASSLMTSEVGELFF.

This clonotype turned up a few times. This rearrangement joins TRBV19 to TRBJ2-7, with unresolved D. V lost 5 bases and J 3 bases, leaving 14 bases between the germline ends. The length of the CDR3 is 14 residues. The germline V gene encodes CDR1 LNHDA and CDR2 SQIVND (reference sequence). The chain's CDR3 is CASSPSPGGYEQYF. CDR3 in DNA: TGTGCCAGTAGTCCCTCGCCGGGCGGCTACGAGCAGTACTTC.

The rearrangement joins TRBV6-2 or TRBV6-3 to TRBJ1-1; D not certain. The V end lost 2 bases, the J end lost 0 bases, and 10 bases lay between the germline ends. The germline V gene encodes CDR1 MNHEY and CDR2 SVGEGT. The length of the CDR3 is 15 residues. The CDR3 spells CASSYEGWMNTEAFF. Here the CDR3 DNA reads TGTGCCAGCAGTTACGAGGGATGGATGAACACTGAAGCTTTCTTT.

This clonotype was seen many times. V gene TRBV29-1 combines with J gene TRBJ1-2; TRBD1 agrees at 9 bases. CDR1 is SQVTM, CDR2 ANQGSEA, per germline. With V trimmed by 5 bases and J by 6 bases, 7 bases remained unmatched. The CDR3 consists of 13 residues. The CDR3, as DNA: TGCAGCGTTCTACGGGACAGGGTTGATGGCTACACCTTC. It translates to CSVLRDRVDGYTF.

This clonotype occurred many times. V and J are TRBV7-2 and TRBJ1-1; no clear D. Between the trimmed V and J ends, which lost 4 bases and 1 base, there was a span of 13 bases. The CDR3 is made up of 15 amino acids. Germline CDR1 and CDR2: SGHTA and FQGNSA. CDR3 nucleotide sequence: TGTGCCAGCAGCTCCTGGGCGGGTTCGAACACTGAAGCTTTCTTT. It encodes CASSSWAGSNTEAFF. Full variable domain (remainder filled in from reference TRBV7-2 and TRBJ1-1): GAGVSQSPSNKVTEKGKDVELRCDPISGHTALYWYRQSLGQGLEFLIYFQGNSAPDKSGLPSDRFSAERTGGSVSTLTIQRTQQEDSAVYLCASSSWAGSNTEAFFGQGTRLTVV.

There are a few counts of this clonotype. V is TRBV18 and J is TRBJ2-3; D possibly uses TRBD1 or TRBD2 (6 bases each). Between the trimmed V and J ends, which lost 6 bases and 0 bases, there was a span of 13 bases. Germline-derived CDR1 and CDR2 are KGHSH and LQKENI. The CDR3 covers 15 residues. CDR3: CASSSEGGSTDTQYF. CDR3 nucleotides: TGTGCCAGCTCCTCGGAGGGGGGTAGCACAGATACGCAGTATTTT.

The table lists this clonotype with a few counts. The V call is TRBV18, the J call TRBJ2-7; 7 bases agree with TRBD2. The CDR3 is made up of 14 amino acids. V was clipped by 3 bases and J by 6 bases; unmatched bases: 8. Germline CDR1 is KGHSH and CDR2 is LQKENI. The CDR3 is CASSPGREWSEQYF. CDR3 in DNA: TGTGCCAGCTCACCGGGGCGGGAGTGGTCCGAGCAGTACTTC.

This clonotype was observed many times. The chain links TRBV7-2 to TRBJ2-7; 7 nucleotides match TRBD2. Germline CDR1 and CDR2: SGHTA and FQGNSA. Trimming took 1 base from V and 2 from J; bases not matched to a gene: 8. The CDR3 sequence is 16 residues long. The CDR3 sequence is CASSLGFGGSPYEQYF. The CDR3 nucleotides are TGTGCCAGCAGCTTAGGTTTTGGCGGGAGCCCCTACGAGCAGTACTTC.

This clonotype has ten or more counts. The rearrangement joins TRBV7-2 to TRBJ2-7; D ambiguous. With 1 base removed from V and 6 bases from J, the gap between germline ends came to 7 bases. CDR3 size: 12 residues. CDR1 and CDR2 (germline): SGHTA, FQGNSA. The CDR3, as DNA: TGTGCCAGCAGCTTAGGGACGGTCGAGCAGTACTTC. This sequence encodes CASSLGTVEQYF.

This clonotype has only a few counts. At one end the junction does not follow the germline gene, possibly because of a read error. DNA of the CDR3: TGTGCTAGCAGCCCAGGACAGGGACACCAAGAGACCCAGTACTTC. As protein: CASSPGQGHQETQYF. This chain connects TRBV7-7 to TRBJ2-5, with 8 bases fitting TRBD1. This CDR3 contains 15 residues. The germline gives CDR1 SSHAT, CDR2 FNYEAQ (reference sequence).

There are many counts of this clonotype. The DNA for the CDR3 is TGTGCCAGCAGTTCAATCAGGGGGTCCTACAATGAGCAGTTCTTC. It translates to CASSSIRGSYNEQFF. This chain joins TRBV7-9 and TRBJ2-1; 7 bases fit TRBD1. The ends lost 6 bases at V and 1 base at J; junction bases unmatched: 6. The CDR3 loop spans 15 amino acids. Per germline, CDR1 SEHNR and CDR2 FQNEAQ (reference sequence).

The rearrangement joins TRBV20-1 to TRBJ2-2, with D possibly matching TRBD1 (6 bases). CDR3 length: 14 residues. V was trimmed by 0 bases and J by 5 bases, leaving 10 bases between them. The V gene's germline CDR1 is DFQATT and CDR2 SNEGSKA (reference sequence). The CDR3 protein is CSAREGGRTGELFF. For the CDR3, the DNA is TGCAGTGCTAGAGAAGGGGGTCGGACCGGGGAGCTGTTTTTT.

There are many counts of this clonotype. The V call is TRBV6-2 or TRBV6-3, the J call TRBJ2-7; 7 bases fit TRBD2. The V gene's germline CDR1 is MNHEY and CDR2 SVGEGT. The CDR3 sequence is 16 residues long. V lost 3 bases, J lost 1 base, and 9 bases stayed unmatched. The CDR3 nucleotides read TGTGCCAGCAGTTATTCGGGACTAAAACCGTCCTACGAGCAGTACTTC. It translates to CASSYSGLKPSYEQYF.

This clonotype was recorded many times. The chain combines TRBV11-2 with TRBJ1-5, with D perhaps matching TRBD1 (5 bases). The CDR3 contains 17 residues. The V end lost 1 base, the J end lost 1 base, and 14 bases lay between the germline ends. Germline V gene lookup returns CDR1 SGHAT and CDR2 FQNNGV. The CDR3 nucleotides read TGTGCCAGCAGCTTAGTTCGGGGGAGGGAAAGCAATCAGCCCCAGCATTTT. As protein: CASSLVRGRESNQPQHF.

This clonotype came up many times. V and J are TRBV5-1 and TRBJ2-7; 8 bases map to TRBD2. After removal of 0 bases from V and 3 bases from J, the junction contained 5 bases not matched to a gene. Germline CDR1 SGHRS, CDR2 YFSETQ. The CDR3 is 15 amino acids. In DNA form, the CDR3 reads TGCGCCAGCAGCTTGGAGGGACTAGAATACTACGAGCAGTACTTC. Protein product: CASSLEGLEYYEQYF.

CDR3: CASIPQGTGANVLTF. As DNA, the CDR3 is TGTGCCAGCATACCCCAGGGAACCGGGGCCAACGTCCTGACTTTC. The chain joins TRBV2 to TRBJ2-6, with a possible D match to TRBD1 (5 bases). CDR1 SNHLY and CDR2 FYNNEI come from the germline V gene. Trimming took 7 bases from V and 4 from J, leaving 14 bases between them. The CDR3 covers 15 residues.

The chain is built from TRBV10-3 and TRBJ2-7; 9 positions agree with TRBD1. Germline CDR1 and CDR2: ENHRY and SYGVKD. The CDR3 extends over 14 amino acids. V trimming: 6 bases; J trimming: 3 bases; junction bases outside the gene matches: 6. Here the CDR3 DNA reads TGTGCCATCAGCCCCGGGACAGGGTTCTACGAGCAGTACTTC. It encodes CAISPGTGFYEQYF.

The V and J genes are TRBV6-2 or TRBV6-3 and TRBJ2-3; 10 bases fit TRBD2. CDR1 and CDR2 (germline): MNHEY, SVGEGT. After removal of 2 bases from V and 8 bases from J, the junction contained 10 bases not matched to a gene. This CDR3 is 16 amino acids long. CDR3 amino acids: CASSYEVAGGLGTQYF. The CDR3 DNA sequence: TGTGCCAGCAGTTACGAGGTAGCGGGAGGTCTTGGTACGCAGTATTTT.

This clonotype has just a few counts. The chain links TRBV24-1 to TRBJ2-5; possibly TRBD1 for D (6 bases). Trimming pared 5 bases from V and 4 bases from J, leaving 16 bases between. This CDR3 region has 15 residues. CDR1 KGHDR and CDR2 SFDVKD come from the germline V gene. The chain's CDR3 is CATSVDRIGRETQYF. The CDR3 DNA reads TGTGCCACCAGTGTCGACAGGATAGGTCGAGAGACCCAGTACTTC.

This clonotype was seen many times. V gene TRBV6-5 combines with J gene TRBJ1-1; TRBD1 might be the D (5 bases). Looked up from germline, CDR1 is MNHEY and CDR2 is SVGAGI. The CDR3 has 16 residues. V shed 0 bases and J shed 0 bases, with 11 bases lying between them. CDR3 in DNA: TGTGCCAGCAGTTACTCCCCGACAGCTATGAACACTGAAGCTTTCTTT. Protein sequence: CASSYSPTAMNTEAFF.

The chain combines TRBV5-1 with TRBJ1-4; D might be TRBD1 (6 bases). V lost 2 bases and J 0 bases, leaving 11 bases between the germline ends. The germline V gene encodes CDR1 SGHRS and CDR2 YFSETQ. The CDR3 extends over 16 amino acids. This CDR3 is CASSFWGASTNEKLFF. As DNA, the CDR3 is TGCGCCAGCAGCTTCTGGGGGGCTTCAACTAATGAAAAACTGTTTTTT.

The V gene is TRBV7-3, the J gene TRBJ1-4; D might be TRBD1 (5 bases). Per the germline V gene, CDR1 is SGHTA and CDR2 is FQGTGA. The V and J ends lost 3 bases and 5 bases respectively, with 13 bases between them. The CDR3 totals 15 residues. DNA for the CDR3: TGTGCCAGCAGCTTCTCCGGGGGGGGGAATGAAAAACTGTTTTTT. Translation: CASSFSGGGNEKLFF.

This clonotype was counted many times. The chain joins TRBV7-9 to TRBJ1-2; tentatively, D is TRBD1 (6 bases). The CDR3 contains 14 residues. Germline CDR1 reads SEHNR; CDR2 reads FQNEAQ (reference sequence). V lost 5 bases and J 2 bases, leaving 12 bases between the germline ends. The CDR3 reads CASSPRGGNYGYTF. CDR3 nucleotide sequence: TGTGCCAGCAGCCCCCGGGGGGGCAACTATGGCTACACCTTC. The full variable domain, with the rest looked up from reference TRBV7-9 and TRBJ1-2, is DTGVSQNPRHKITKRGQNVTFRCDPISEHNRLYWYRQTLGQGPEFLTYFQNEAQLEKSRLLSDRFSAERPKGSFSTLEIQRTEQGDSAMYLCASSPRGGNYGYTFGSGTRLTVV.

About this clonotype: Being one base from a much bigger clone, this may be a read error. The V gene is TRBV11-2, the J gene TRBJ2-2; unclear D gene. Trimming pared 5 bases from V and 6 bases from J, leaving 10 bases between. Germline values: CDR1 SGHAT, CDR2 FQNNGV. There are 13 residues in the CDR3. The CDR3 DNA reads TGTGCCAGCAGCATTAGAGAGGCCGGGGAGCTGTTTTTT. Translated, it gives CASSIREAGELFF.

Notes on this clonotype: This may be a read error: a much more frequent sequence differs by one nucleotide. This chain uses TRBV6-1 with TRBJ2-3; 8 nucleotides align to TRBD1. The germline gives CDR1 MNHNS, CDR2 SASEGT. CDR3 length: 15 residues. This CDR3 reads CTSREGQGALDTQYF. The DNA of the CDR3 is TGTACCAGCAGAGAAGGACAGGGTGCCTTAGATACGCAGTATTTT.

The CDR3 spells CASSGGTSGSNEQYF. For the CDR3, the DNA is TGTGCCAGCAGCGGAGGGACTAGCGGGAGCAACGAGCAGTACTTC. The chain combines TRBV5-4 with TRBJ2-7; the match to TRBD2 covers 14 bases. CDR1 and CDR2 from the germline V gene are SGHNT and YYREEE (reference sequence). The CDR3 consists of 15 residues. Losses at the gene ends were 4 bases for V and 5 bases for J; bases not matched to a gene: 5.

This clonotype was counted only a few times. The rearrangement links TRBV6-1 to TRBJ2-3, with a weak D call TRBD2 (6 bases). Trimming shortened V by 4 bases and J by 2 bases, and 10 bases separated the two germline ends. This CDR3 is 14 amino acids long. Per germline, CDR1 MNHNS and CDR2 SASEGT. CDR3: CASSGDSDTDTQYF. The CDR3 region has the DNA TGTGCCAGCAGTGGGGACTCGGACACAGATACGCAGTATTTT.

This clonotype was picked up many times. The chain is built from TRBV6-1 and TRBJ2-1; either TRBD1 or TRBD2 may supply D (5 bases each). Looked up from germline, CDR1 is MNHNS and CDR2 is SASEGT. This CDR3 is built from 14 residues. V was clipped by 5 bases and J by 12 bases, with 20 bases between them. CDR3 region: CASSYGQEGLGQFF. The CDR3 DNA is TGTGCCAGCAGTTATGGACAAGAGGGTTTAGGGCAGTTCTTC.